These 29 T cell receptor beta chains originate from one sample sequenced in a study of T cell responses to AZD1222 COVID-19 vaccine. The table came from immunoSEQ multiplex PCR; TCRdb's copy has only in-frame clones and leaves some out. The sample consists of about 220,000 clones, approximately 94% of them appearing once. The source material was peripheral blood, sampled on day 0 of MenACWY control vaccination. These receptors all come from an adult in good health.

DNA of the CDR3: TGTGCCAGCAGCCAAGTTTCCGGGAACACTGAAGCTTTCTTT. Translation: CASSQVSGNTEAFF. V gene TRBV4-2 combines with J gene TRBJ1-1; D unresolved. Germline V CDR1 and CDR2: LGHNA, YNFKEQ. V lost 1 base to trimming and J lost 1 base, with 7 bases between them. This CDR3 contains 14 residues.

CDR3 amino acids: CASSEWGSGTEAFF. The CDR3 DNA reads TGCGCCAGCAGTGAGTGGGGTAGCGGCACTGAAGCTTTCTTT. J is TRBJ1-1 and V is TRBV10-2, with D unresolved. Trimming left V 1 base short and J 4 bases short, with 10 bases between. This CDR3 has 14 amino acids. CDR1 and CDR2 from the germline V gene are WSHSY and SAAADI.

This CDR3 is CASSLAGDTQETQYF. For the CDR3, the DNA is TGTGCCAGCAGCTTAGCGGGGGACACTCAAGAGACCCAGTACTTC. This chain links TRBV7-9 with TRBJ2-5, with a possible D match to TRBD1 (6 bases). This CDR3 is 15 amino acids long. Trimming took off 0 bases at V and 2 bases at J, with 10 bases between the two ends. Germline assignment: CDR1 SEHNR and CDR2 FQNEAQ (reference sequence).

This clone was seen only once. This chain connects TRBV6-6 to TRBJ1-2; the match to TRBD1 covers 9 bases. The V gene's germline CDR1 is MNHNY and CDR2 SVGAGI (reference sequence). This CDR3 is built from 14 residues. The junction had 9 bases not matched to a gene; V was cut back by 6 bases and J by 7 bases. This CDR3 reads CASSATGGFVGYTF. The CDR3 bases are TGTGCCAGCAGCGCGACAGGGGGATTTGTTGGCTACACCTTC.

This clone was seen once. The chain carries TRBV6-5 and TRBJ1-2, with D hard to call. Per the germline V gene, CDR1 is MNHEY and CDR2 is SVGAGI. V dropped 5 bases and J dropped 2 bases, with 12 bases sitting between them. The CDR3 totals 14 residues. CDR3 sequence (DNA): TGTGCCAGCAGTCGTGGAGAGGGAAACTATGGCTACACCTTC. Protein product: CASSRGEGNYGYTF.

CDR3 region: CASSLVGPLQETQYF. DNA for the CDR3: TGTGCCAGCAGTTTAGTCGGTCCTCTCCAAGAGACCCAGTACTTC. The chain has TRBV28 and TRBJ2-5, with no clear D. The CDR3 spans 15 residues. Per the germline V gene, CDR1 is MDHEN and CDR2 is SYDVKM. Trimming left V 2 bases short and J 1 base short, with 11 bases between.

CDR3 in amino acids: CASPSAFSDTEAFF. The CDR3 region has the DNA TGTGCCAGCCCTTCCGCTTTTTCGGACACTGAAGCTTTCTTT. The rearrangement joins TRBV27 to TRBJ1-1; D is uncertain. The CDR3 runs to 14 residues. CDR1 MNHEY and CDR2 SMNVEV come from the germline V gene (reference sequence). V lost 8 bases to trimming and J lost 3 bases, with 16 bases between them.

The chain joins TRBV5-5 to TRBJ1-2; TRBD1 matches 7 bases. CDR1 and CDR2 (germline): SGHKS, YYEKEE (reference sequence). V shed 4 bases and J 8 bases; nucleotides not matched to a gene: 8. This CDR3 is 13 amino acids long. CDR3 nucleotide sequence: TGTGCCAGCAGCGCCGGGACAGAATACGGCTACACCTTC. Encoded protein: CASSAGTEYGYTF. The full variable domain, its missing parts supplied by reference TRBV5-5 and TRBJ1-2, is DAGVTQSPTHLIKTRGQQVTLRCSPISGHKSVSWYQQVLGQGPQFIFQYYEKEERGRGNFPDRFSARQFPNYSSELNVNALLLGDSALYLCASSAGTEYGYTFGSGTRLTVV.

The chain links TRBV19 to TRBJ1-2, with TRBD1 matching over 10 bases. V shed 3 bases, J shed 8 bases, and the junction held 12 bases outside the gene matches. Germline values: CDR1 LNHDA, CDR2 SQIVND (reference sequence). The CDR3 extends over 16 amino acids. The DNA for the CDR3 is TGTGCCAGTAGTATGGTGCCCCGACAGGGGGCTCGGGGCTACACCTTC. Residues: CASSMVPRQGARGYTF.

The CDR3 region is CASSPRGRASNEKLFF. CDR3 nucleotides: TGTGCCAGCAGCCCACGTGGTAGGGCCTCTAATGAAAAACTGTTTTTT. The chain couples TRBV28 to TRBJ1-4; D unclear. Germline assignment: CDR1 MDHEN and CDR2 SYDVKM. V shed 6 bases and J shed 3 bases, with 17 bases lying between them. The CDR3 spans 16 residues.

V is TRBV19 and J is TRBJ1-1; D uncertain. CDR1 and CDR2 from the germline V gene are LNHDA and SQIVND (reference sequence). This CDR3 is 11 amino acids long. Deletions cut 5 bases from V and 4 bases from J, with 5 bases between. Written as DNA, the CDR3 is TGTGCCAGTAGTTTATCCACTGAAGCTTTCTTT. Translated: CASSLSTEAFF.

The CDR3 sequence is CASSPGTGGISYNEQFF. The CDR3 DNA follows: TGCGCCAGCAGCCCCGGGACAGGGGGGATCTCCTACAATGAGCAGTTCTTC. The chain joins TRBV5-1 to TRBJ2-1; 11 nucleotides align to TRBD1. Germline V gene sequence: CDR1 SGHRS, CDR2 YFSETQ. This CDR3 contains 17 residues. The J segment lost 0 bases and the V segment lost 4 bases, leaving 6 bases of the junction unmatched.

The genes are TRBV6-1 and TRBJ1-2; D gene unclear. The CDR3 extends over 14 amino acids. CDR1 is MNHNS, CDR2 SASEGT, per germline. The ends were cut back, 1 base at V and 0 bases at J, with 6 bases in the middle. CDR3 nucleotide sequence: TGTGCCAGCAGTGAAGTGGCAGCTAACTATGGCTACACCTTC. Amino acids: CASSEVAANYGYTF.

V usage is TRBV7-3 and J usage is TRBJ2-1; TRBD1 is a possible D gene (6 bases). Germline lookup yields CDR1 SGHTA and CDR2 FQGTGA. This CDR3 has 16 residues. Trimming pared 2 bases from V and 7 bases from J, leaving 18 bases between. In DNA form, the CDR3 reads TGTGCCAGCAGCTTAGTCGGGACAACAGATGGGAATGAGCAGTTCTTC. Translated: CASSLVGTTDGNEQFF.

The chain is built from TRBV3-1 (or the pseudogene TRBV3-2) and TRBJ1-2, with D possibly TRBD1 on 6 matching bases. Trimming shortened V by 2 bases and J by 7 bases, and 17 bases separated the two germline ends. This CDR3 has 15 amino acids. Germline V lookup: CDR1 LGHDT, CDR2 YNNKEL (reference sequence). In nucleotides, the CDR3 is TGTGCCAGCAGCCAACGAAACAGGGTATGGGGTGGCTACACCTTC. Encoded protein: CASSQRNRVWGGYTF.

This chain connects TRBV4-1 to TRBJ1-6; D not certain. V lost 1 base to trimming and J lost 10 bases, with 23 bases between them. CDR1 is MGHRA, CDR2 YSYEKL, per germline. The CDR3 is made up of 18 amino acids. CDR3 in DNA: TGCGCCAGCAGCCAAGGTTTGCGGATGTCGGTGGAGGGCTCACCCCTCCACTTT. Amino acids: CASSQGLRMSVEGSPLHF.

The sample holds one count of this clone. The chain couples TRBV6-2 or TRBV6-3 to TRBJ2-1, with TRBD2 as a possible D gene (8 bases). The V end was cut by 0 bases, the J end by 5 bases, with 26 bases between. CDR1 and CDR2 from the germline V gene are MNHEY and SVGEGT. The CDR3 is 20 amino acids. The CDR3 region is CASSYSKQGQRLASDNEQFF. The CDR3 nucleotides read TGTGCCAGCAGTTACTCGAAGCAGGGACAGAGACTAGCGTCCGACAATGAGCAGTTCTTC.

J is TRBJ1-2 and V is TRBV6-4, with 9 bases that match TRBD1. This CDR3 contains 17 residues. In germline, CDR1 is MRHNA, CDR2 SNTAGT. J gave up 6 bases and V 6 bases, and 17 bases lay outside the gene matches. CDR3 residues: CASSFNRGRWEGDGYTF. The CDR3 region has the DNA TGTGCCAGCAGCTTTAACAGGGGGCGATGGGAGGGTGATGGCTACACCTTC.

This rearrangement joins TRBV6-6 to TRBJ2-5; 8 positions agree with TRBD2. J was trimmed by 2 bases and V by 6 bases; bases with no gene match: 5. Germline V CDR1 and CDR2: MNHNY, SVGAGI (reference sequence). This CDR3 spans 14 amino acids. CDR3 sequence: CASRPGGVQETQYF. CDR3 coding DNA: TGTGCCAGCAGACCGGGGGGGGTTCAAGAGACCCAGTACTTC.

The rearrangement joins TRBV5-6 to TRBJ1-2, with D perhaps TRBD1 (5 bases). The length of the CDR3 is 15 residues. Trimming stripped 1 base from V and 5 bases from J, with 15 bases between. CDR1 and CDR2 (germline): SGHDT, YYEEEE. The CDR3 reads CASSLYSDSIYGYTF. Here the CDR3 DNA reads TGTGCCAGCAGCTTGTACTCTGACAGCATATATGGCTACACCTTC.

This chain links TRBV5-4 with TRBJ2-4, with D maybe TRBD2 (6 bases). The CDR3 spans 17 residues. Germline V gives CDR1 SGHNT, CDR2 YYREEE (reference sequence). Trimming took off 0 bases at V and 0 bases at J, with 13 bases between the two ends. CDR3 bases: TGTGCCAGCAGCTTGGCGGTTCGGGGACTAGCCAAAAACATTCAGTACTTC. Translating it yields CASSLAVRGLAKNIQYF.

The chain joins TRBV18 to TRBJ2-7; D gene ambiguous. Trimming removed 0 bases at V and 4 bases at J, with 10 bases between. The V gene's germline CDR1 is KGHSH and CDR2 LQKENI. This CDR3 contains 14 residues. CDR3 protein: CASSPPGMPYEQYF. The DNA of the CDR3 is TGTGCCAGCTCACCACCGGGCATGCCGTACGAGCAGTACTTC.

The chain carries TRBV5-4 and TRBJ1-1, with D perhaps TRBD1 (6 bases). This CDR3 is 16 amino acids long. V was pared by 2 bases and J by 5 bases, with 19 bases between. From germline, CDR1 is SGHNT and CDR2 YYREEE (reference sequence). The CDR3 region is CASSLNVGRGGTEAFF. The CDR3 DNA sequence: TGTGCCAGCAGCTTAAATGTCGGCAGGGGAGGGACTGAAGCTTTCTTT.

This clone was detected a few times. V is TRBV5-6 and J is TRBJ2-5; D is perhaps TRBD2 (5 bases). Deletions cut 2 bases from V and 2 bases from J, with 7 bases between. The CDR3 is 13 amino acids. CDR1 SGHDT and CDR2 YYEEEE come from the germline V gene. DNA of the CDR3: TGTGCCAGCAGCTTCCGGGGTCAAGAGACCCAGTACTTC. Encoded protein: CASSFRGQETQYF.

The V call is TRBV5-8, the J call TRBJ1-2, with 8 bases that match TRBD1. Germline loops: CDR1 SGHTS, CDR2 YDEGEE. With V trimmed by 0 bases and J by 8 bases, 6 bases remained unmatched. CDR3 length: 14 amino acids. The CDR3 DNA reads as TGTGCCAGCAGCTTGGTGCAGGGGGCGCCGGGCTACACCTTC. Its translation is CASSLVQGAPGYTF.

V and J are TRBV9 and TRBJ2-1, with 7 bases matching TRBD2. CDR1 is SGDLS, CDR2 YYNGEE, per germline. The trim removed 0 bases at V and 3 bases at J, leaving 9 bases unmatched. This CDR3 comprises 17 residues. CDR3 sequence (DNA): TGTGCCAGCAGCGTAGACAAGCGGGGTGAAAACTACAATGAGCAGTTCTTC. It translates to CASSVDKRGENYNEQFF.

The chain employs TRBV11-2 and TRBJ2-2, with D uncertain. CDR3 length: 13 residues. The V gene lost 1 base and the J gene lost 6 bases, with 6 bases spanning the gap. The germline V gene has CDR1 SGHAT and CDR2 FQNNGV. DNA for the CDR3: TGTGCCAGCAGCTTAGTTAATTCCGGGGAGCTGTTTTTT. Protein sequence: CASSLVNSGELFF. Full variable domain (rest looked up from reference TRBV11-2 and TRBJ2-2): EAGVAQSPRYKIIEKRQSVAFWCNPISGHATLYWYQQILGQGPKLLIQFQNNGVVDDSQLPKDRFSAERLKGVDSTLKIQPAKLEDSAVYLCASSLVNSGELFFGEGSRLTVL.

This clone was recorded only once. The chain uses TRBV7-2 and TRBJ2-7; perhaps TRBD2 as D (6 bases). CDR1 and CDR2 (germline): SGHTA, FQGNSA. This CDR3 has 14 residues. The germline V and J ends were trimmed by 4 bases and 0 bases, with 10 bases remaining between them. CDR3 in amino acids: CASSSGTLSYEQYF. In nucleotides, the CDR3 is TGTGCCAGCAGCTCCGGGACTCTCTCCTACGAGCAGTACTTC.

The rearrangement uses TRBV28 and TRBJ1-6; a possible D gene is TRBD1 (5 bases). V was clipped by 6 bases and J by 9 bases, with 15 bases between them. The germline gives CDR1 MDHEN, CDR2 SYDVKM. The CDR3 is 14 amino acids. CDR3 DNA sequence: TGTGCCAGCAGCAGGGCAGGGCGCGGTTCACCCCTCCACTTT. Protein sequence: CASSRAGRGSPLHF.